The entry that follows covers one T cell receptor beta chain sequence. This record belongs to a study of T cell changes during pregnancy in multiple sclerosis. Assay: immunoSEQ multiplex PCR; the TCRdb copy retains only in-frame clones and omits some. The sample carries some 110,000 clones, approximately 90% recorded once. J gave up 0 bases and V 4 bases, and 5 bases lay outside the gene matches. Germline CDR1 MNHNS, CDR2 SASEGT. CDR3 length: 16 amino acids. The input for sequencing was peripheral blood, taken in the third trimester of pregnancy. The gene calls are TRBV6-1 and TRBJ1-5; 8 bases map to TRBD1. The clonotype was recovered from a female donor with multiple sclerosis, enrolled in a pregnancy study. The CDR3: CASSAYRGDSNQPQHF. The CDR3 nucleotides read TGTGCCAGCAGTGCGTACAGGGGGGATAGCAATCAGCCCCAGCATTTT.